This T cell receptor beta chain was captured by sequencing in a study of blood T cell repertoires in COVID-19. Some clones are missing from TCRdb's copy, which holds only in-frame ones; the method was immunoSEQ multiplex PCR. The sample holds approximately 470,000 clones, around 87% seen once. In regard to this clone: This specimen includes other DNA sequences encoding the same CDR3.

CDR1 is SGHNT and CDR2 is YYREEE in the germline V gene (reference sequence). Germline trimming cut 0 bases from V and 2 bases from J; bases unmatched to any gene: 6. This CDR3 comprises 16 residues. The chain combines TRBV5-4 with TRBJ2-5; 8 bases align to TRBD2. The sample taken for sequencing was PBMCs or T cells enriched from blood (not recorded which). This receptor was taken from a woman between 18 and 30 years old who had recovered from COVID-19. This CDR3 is CASSLVAGGDQETQYF. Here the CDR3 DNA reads TGTGCCAGCAGCTTGGTTGCGGGGGGCGATCAAGAGACCCAGTACTTC.